This T cell receptor beta chain derives from a study of T cell responses to AZD1222 COVID-19 vaccine. Sequencing used immunoSEQ multiplex PCR; TCRdb keeps in-frame clones, though not all of them. Of about 35,000 clones in the sample, around nine tenths were seen once. Germline V CDR1 and CDR2: MNHEY, SMNVEV (reference sequence). The CDR3 is 15 residues long. Trimming removed 7 bases from V and 0 bases from J, with 12 bases in between. The chain joins TRBV27 to TRBJ1-4; unclear D gene. Specimen: peripheral blood, collected on day 0 of AZD1222 vaccination. This clonotype originated in an adult in good health. The CDR3: CASTSYTSTNEKLFF. The DNA for the CDR3 is TGTGCCAGCACTTCTTACACCTCAACTAATGAAAAACTGTTTTTT.